The 2 T cell receptor beta chains presented below share a single source sample, sequenced in a study of cytomegalovirus exposure and HLA in healthy donors. The PCR contained 60 Vbeta and 13 Jbeta primers. Produced via immunoSEQ multiplex PCR; TCRdb's table is partial and in-frame only. The sample lists some 120,000 clones; roughly 80% were seen once. The sequenced sample consisted of PBMCs. Source of these receptors: a man aged 30 to 39 in good health and CMV-seronegative.

This rearrangement joins TRBV5-6 to TRBJ1-2; 9 bases align to TRBD1. Looked up from germline, CDR1 is SGHDT and CDR2 is YYEEEE. This CDR3 contains 15 residues. Unmatched junction bases numbered 9, after V lost 7 bases and J lost 2 bases. The CDR3 nucleotides are TGTGCCAGCGTCTCGTCCGGGACAGGGAACTATGGCTACACCTTC. As protein: CASVSSGTGNYGYTF.

The chain links TRBV4-1 to TRBJ1-6; D uncertain. This CDR3 contains 16 residues. CDR1 is MGHRA, CDR2 YSYEKL, per germline. Between the trimmed V and J ends, which lost 1 base and 6 bases, there was a span of 13 bases. The DNA for the CDR3 is TGCGCCAGCAGCCAAGTAGGTAGGCAGGCTAATTCACCCCTCCACTTT. It encodes CASSQVGRQANSPLHF.